This TCR beta chain emerged from a study of radiotherapy plus CTLA-4 blockade in lung cancer. Some clones are missing from TCRdb's copy, which holds only in-frame ones; the method was immunoSEQ multiplex PCR. The profile covers about 110,000 clones, with over 65% appearing a single time and 2.4% taken by the ten largest. The CDR3 runs 16 residues. In germline, CDR1 is SGHRS, CDR2 YFSETQ. With 0 bases removed from V and 0 bases from J, the gap between germline ends came to 9 bases. The gene calls are TRBV5-1 and TRBJ1-4; D is unclear. The specimen was peripheral blood, collected from a patient treated with radiotherapy plus ipilimumab. The receptor was derived from a human donor with non-small cell lung cancer that progressed on radiotherapy plus ipilimumab. Some clones in this sample may be carry-over from other donors' samples. CDR3 coding DNA: TGCGCCAGCAGCTTGGGGTATGGGGCAACTAATGAAAAACTGTTTTTT. Translation: CASSLGYGATNEKLFF.